A single T cell receptor beta chain is shown here with its context. These data come from a study of technical replicates of blood from a handful of donors. Data came from immunoSEQ multiplex PCR; TCRdb stores just in-frame clones and leaves some out. The sample lists around 68,000 clones, about nine tenths occurring once. The CDR3 has 15 residues. Germline V gene lookup returns CDR1 MNHNS and CDR2 SASEGT. The junction had 8 bases not matched to a gene; V was cut back by 7 bases and J by 1 base. The sample taken for sequencing was T cells isolated from PBMCs. The chain links TRBV6-1 to TRBJ1-2; 8 bases match TRBD1. The clonotype was recovered from a human donor in good health. Some clones in this sample may be carry-over from other donors' samples. CDR3 sequence: CASKDPTGGNYGYTF. The CDR3, as DNA: TGTGCCAGCAAAGACCCCACAGGGGGTAACTATGGCTACACCTTC.